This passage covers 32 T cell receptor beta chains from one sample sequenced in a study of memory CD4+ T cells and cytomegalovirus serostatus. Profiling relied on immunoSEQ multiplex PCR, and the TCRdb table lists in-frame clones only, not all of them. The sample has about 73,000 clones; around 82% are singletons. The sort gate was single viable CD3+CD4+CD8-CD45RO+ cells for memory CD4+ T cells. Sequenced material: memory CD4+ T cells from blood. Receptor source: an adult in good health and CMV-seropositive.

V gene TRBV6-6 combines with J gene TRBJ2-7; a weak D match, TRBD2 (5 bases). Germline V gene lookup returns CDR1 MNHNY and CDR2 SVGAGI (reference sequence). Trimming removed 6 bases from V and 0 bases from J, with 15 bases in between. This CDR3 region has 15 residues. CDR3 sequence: CASSRTQRSSYEQYF. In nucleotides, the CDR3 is TGTGCCAGCAGCCGGACTCAAAGGAGCTCCTACGAGCAGTACTTC.

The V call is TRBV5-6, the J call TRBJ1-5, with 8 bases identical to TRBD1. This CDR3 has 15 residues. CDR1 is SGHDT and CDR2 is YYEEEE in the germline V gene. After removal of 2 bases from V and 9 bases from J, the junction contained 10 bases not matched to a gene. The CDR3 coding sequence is TGTGCCAGCAGCTTCGGGACAGGCCCCTCACGGCCCCAGCATTTT. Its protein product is CASSFGTGPSRPQHF. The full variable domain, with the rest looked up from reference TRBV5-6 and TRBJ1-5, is DAGVTQSPTHLIKTRGQQVTLRCSPKSGHDTVSWYQQALGQGPQFIFQYYEEEERQRGNFPDRFSGHQFPNYSSELNVNALLLGDSALYLCASSFGTGPSRPQHFGDGTRLSIL.

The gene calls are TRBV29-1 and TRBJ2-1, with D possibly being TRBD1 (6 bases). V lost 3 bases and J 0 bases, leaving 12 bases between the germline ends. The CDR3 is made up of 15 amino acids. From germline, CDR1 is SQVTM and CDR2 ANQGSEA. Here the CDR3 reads CSVDSDRISYNEQFF. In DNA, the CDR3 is TGCAGCGTTGACTCAGACAGGATCTCCTACAATGAGCAGTTCTTC.

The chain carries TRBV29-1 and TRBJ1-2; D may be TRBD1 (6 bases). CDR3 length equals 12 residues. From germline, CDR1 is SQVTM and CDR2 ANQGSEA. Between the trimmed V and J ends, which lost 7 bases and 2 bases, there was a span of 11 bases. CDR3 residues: CSGYQGNYGYTF. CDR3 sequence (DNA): TGCAGCGGCTACCAGGGGAACTATGGCTACACCTTC.

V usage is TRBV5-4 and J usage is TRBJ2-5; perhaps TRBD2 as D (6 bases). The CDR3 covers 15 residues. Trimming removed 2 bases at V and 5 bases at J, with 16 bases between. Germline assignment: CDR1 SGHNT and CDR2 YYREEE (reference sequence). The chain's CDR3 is CASSFRVSEGETQYF. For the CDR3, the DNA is TGTGCCAGCAGCTTCCGGGTCTCGGAGGGGGAGACCCAGTACTTC.

CDR3 in amino acids: CASSLDRGWEETQYF. The CDR3 bases are TGTGCCAGCAGCTTAGACAGGGGGTGGGAGGAGACCCAGTACTTC. The chain is built from TRBV11-1 and TRBJ2-5, with TRBD1 matching over 8 bases. This CDR3 has 15 amino acids. V gave up 1 base and J gave up 5 bases; unmatched junction bases: 6. The germline V gene has CDR1 SGHAT and CDR2 FQDESV (reference sequence).

CDR3 bases: TGTGCCAGCAGCTTAGTCGCCGGGGCAGGGGAGACCCAGTACTTC. Translation gives CASSLVAGAGETQYF. The V and J genes are TRBV7-2 and TRBJ2-5; D is tentatively TRBD1 or TRBD2 (5 bases each). This CDR3 comprises 15 residues. The germline V gene encodes CDR1 SGHTA and CDR2 FQGNSA. V shed 1 base and J shed 5 bases, with 14 bases lying between them.

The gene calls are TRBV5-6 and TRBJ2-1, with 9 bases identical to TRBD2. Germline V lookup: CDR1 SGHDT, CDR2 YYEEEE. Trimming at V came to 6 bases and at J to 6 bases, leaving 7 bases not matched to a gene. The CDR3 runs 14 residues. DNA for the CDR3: TGTGCCAGCAACCCGGGACTAGCTCTCAATGAGCAGTTCTTC. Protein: CASNPGLALNEQFF. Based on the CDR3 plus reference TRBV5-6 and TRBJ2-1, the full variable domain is DAGVTQSPTHLIKTRGQQVTLRCSPKSGHDTVSWYQQALGQGPQFIFQYYEEEERQRGNFPDRFSGHQFPNYSSELNVNALLLGDSALYLCASNPGLALNEQFFGPGTRLTVL.

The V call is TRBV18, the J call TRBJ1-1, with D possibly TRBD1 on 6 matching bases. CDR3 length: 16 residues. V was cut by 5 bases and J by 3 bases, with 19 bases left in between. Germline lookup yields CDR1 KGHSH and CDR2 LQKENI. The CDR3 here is CASSSQGGGGYTEAFF. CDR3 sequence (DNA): TGTGCCAGCTCATCACAAGGAGGGGGGGGGTACACTGAAGCTTTCTTT.

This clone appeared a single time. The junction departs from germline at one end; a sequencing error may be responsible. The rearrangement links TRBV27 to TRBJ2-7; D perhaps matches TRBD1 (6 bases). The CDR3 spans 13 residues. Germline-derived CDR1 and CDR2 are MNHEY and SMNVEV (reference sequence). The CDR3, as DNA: TGTGCCAGCAGTTTATATGGGGGCTCGGTCGTGGAGTTC. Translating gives CASSLYGGSVVEF.

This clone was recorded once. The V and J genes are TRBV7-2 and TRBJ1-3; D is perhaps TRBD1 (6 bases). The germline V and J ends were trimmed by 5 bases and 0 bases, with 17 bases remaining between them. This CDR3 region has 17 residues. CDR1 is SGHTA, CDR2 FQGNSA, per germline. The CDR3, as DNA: TGTGCCAGCAGCCCCAGGAGTGGACAGTTCTCTGGAAACACCATATATTTT. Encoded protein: CASSPRSGQFSGNTIYF.

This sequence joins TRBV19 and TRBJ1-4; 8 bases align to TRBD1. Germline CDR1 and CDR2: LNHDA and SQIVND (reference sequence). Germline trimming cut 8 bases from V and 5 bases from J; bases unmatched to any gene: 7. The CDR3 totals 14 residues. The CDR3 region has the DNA TGTGCCAGTCATGGACAGGGCCCGAATGAAAAACTGTTTTTT. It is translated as CASHGQGPNEKLFF.

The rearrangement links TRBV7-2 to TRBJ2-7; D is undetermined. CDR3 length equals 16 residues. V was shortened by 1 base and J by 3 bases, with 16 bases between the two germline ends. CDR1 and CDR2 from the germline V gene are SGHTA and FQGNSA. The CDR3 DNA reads TGTGCCAGCAGCTTAGGGACCTGGGCTCCCAACTACGAGCAGTACTTC. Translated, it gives CASSLGTWAPNYEQYF.

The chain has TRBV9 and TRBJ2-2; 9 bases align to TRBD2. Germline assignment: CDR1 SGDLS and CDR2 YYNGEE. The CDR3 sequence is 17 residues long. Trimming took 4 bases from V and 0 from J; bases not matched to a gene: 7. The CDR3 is CASSRDSGGSNTGELFF. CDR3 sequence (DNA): TGTGCCAGCAGCAGAGATAGCGGGGGATCGAACACCGGGGAGCTGTTTTTT.

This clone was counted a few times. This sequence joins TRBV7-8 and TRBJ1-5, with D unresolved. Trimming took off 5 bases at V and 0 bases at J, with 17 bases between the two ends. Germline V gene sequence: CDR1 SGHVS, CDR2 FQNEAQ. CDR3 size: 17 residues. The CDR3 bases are TGTGCCAGCAGCGCTAGCAGGCGGGAAAATAGCAATCAGCCCCAGCATTTT. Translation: CASSASRRENSNQPQHF.

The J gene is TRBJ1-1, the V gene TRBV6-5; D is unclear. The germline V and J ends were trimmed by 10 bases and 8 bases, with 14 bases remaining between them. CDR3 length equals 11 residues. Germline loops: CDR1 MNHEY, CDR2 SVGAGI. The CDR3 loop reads CATRISKEAFF. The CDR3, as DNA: TGTGCCACCCGAATTTCGAAGGAAGCTTTCTTT.

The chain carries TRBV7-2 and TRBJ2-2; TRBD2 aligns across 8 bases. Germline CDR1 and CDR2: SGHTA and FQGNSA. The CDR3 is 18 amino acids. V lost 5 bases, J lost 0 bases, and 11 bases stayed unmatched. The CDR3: CASSPGGGLGANTGELFF. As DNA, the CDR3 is TGTGCCAGCAGCCCCGGAGGGGGACTAGGGGCGAACACCGGGGAGCTGTTTTTT.

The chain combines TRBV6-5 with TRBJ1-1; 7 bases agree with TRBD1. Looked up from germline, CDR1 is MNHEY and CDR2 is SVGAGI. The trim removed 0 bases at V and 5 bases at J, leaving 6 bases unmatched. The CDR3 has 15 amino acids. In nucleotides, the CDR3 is TGTGCCAGCAGTTACTCGGGGGCAGGGGGAACTGAAGCTTTCTTT. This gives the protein CASSYSGAGGTEAFF.

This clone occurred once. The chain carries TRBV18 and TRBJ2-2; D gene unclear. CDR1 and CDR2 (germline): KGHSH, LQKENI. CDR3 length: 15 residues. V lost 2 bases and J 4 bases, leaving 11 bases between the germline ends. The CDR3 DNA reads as TGTGCCAGCTCACCAGAGGTCCGGACCACCGGGGAGCTGTTTTTT. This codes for CASSPEVRTTGELFF.

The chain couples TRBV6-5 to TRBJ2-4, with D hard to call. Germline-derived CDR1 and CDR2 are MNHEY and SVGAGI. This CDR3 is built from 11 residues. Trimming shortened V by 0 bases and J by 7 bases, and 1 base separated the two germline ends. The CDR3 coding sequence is TGTGCCAGCAGTTACTCCAACATTCAGTACTTC. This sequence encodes CASSYSNIQYF.

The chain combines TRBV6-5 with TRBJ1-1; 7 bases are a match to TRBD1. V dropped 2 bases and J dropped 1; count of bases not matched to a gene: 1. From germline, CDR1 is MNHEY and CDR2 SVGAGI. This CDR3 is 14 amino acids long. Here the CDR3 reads CASSYRDRNTEAFF. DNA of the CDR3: TGTGCCAGCAGTTACCGGGACAGGAACACTGAAGCTTTCTTT.

The CDR3 protein is CASSQGTGLQEKLFF. In DNA, the CDR3 is TGCGCCAGCAGCCAAGGGACCGGGCTTCAGGAAAAACTGTTTTTT. The V call is TRBV4-3, the J call TRBJ1-4; no clear D gene. Trimming removed 1 base from V and 8 bases from J, with 14 bases in between. Germline CDR1 and CDR2: LGHNA and YSLEER. The CDR3 sequence is 15 residues long.

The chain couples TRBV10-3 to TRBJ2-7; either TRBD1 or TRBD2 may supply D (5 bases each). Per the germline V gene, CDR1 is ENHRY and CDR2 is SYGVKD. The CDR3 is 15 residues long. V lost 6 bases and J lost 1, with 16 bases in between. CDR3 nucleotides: TGTGCCATCAGCCGGGACGGAGCCTATTCCTACGAGCAGTACGTC. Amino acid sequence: CAISRDGAYSYEQYV.

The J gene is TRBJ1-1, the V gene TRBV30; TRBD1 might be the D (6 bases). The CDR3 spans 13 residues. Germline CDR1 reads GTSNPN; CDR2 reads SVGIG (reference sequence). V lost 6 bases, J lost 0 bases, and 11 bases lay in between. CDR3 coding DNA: TGTGCCTGTAACAGGGCCATGAACACTGAAGCTTTCTTT. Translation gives CACNRAMNTEAFF.

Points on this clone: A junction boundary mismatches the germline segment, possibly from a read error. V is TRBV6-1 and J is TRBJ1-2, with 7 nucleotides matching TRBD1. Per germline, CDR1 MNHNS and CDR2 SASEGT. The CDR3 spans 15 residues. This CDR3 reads CASSKGFTGDYGYTF. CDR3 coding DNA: TGTGCCAGCAGTAAAGGGTTCACAGGGGACTACGGCTACACCTTC.

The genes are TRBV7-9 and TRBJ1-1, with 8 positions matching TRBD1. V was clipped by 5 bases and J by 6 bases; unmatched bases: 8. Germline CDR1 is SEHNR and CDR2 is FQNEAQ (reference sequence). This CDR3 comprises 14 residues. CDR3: CASSRDRSKAEAFF. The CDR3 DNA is TGTGCCAGCAGCCGGGACAGGTCAAAAGCTGAAGCTTTCTTT. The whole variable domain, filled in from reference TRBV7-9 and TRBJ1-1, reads DTGVSQNPRHKITKRGQNVTFRCDPISEHNRLYWYRQTLGQGPEFLTYFQNEAQLEKSRLLSDRFSAERPKGSFSTLEIQRTEQGDSAMYLCASSRDRSKAEAFFGQGTRLTVV.

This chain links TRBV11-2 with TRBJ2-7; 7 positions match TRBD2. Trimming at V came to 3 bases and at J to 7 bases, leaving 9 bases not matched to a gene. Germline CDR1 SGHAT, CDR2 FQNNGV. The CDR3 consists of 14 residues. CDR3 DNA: TGTGCCAGCAGCTTTGGATCGAACGGGGGGGAGCAGTACGTC. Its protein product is CASSFGSNGGEQYV.

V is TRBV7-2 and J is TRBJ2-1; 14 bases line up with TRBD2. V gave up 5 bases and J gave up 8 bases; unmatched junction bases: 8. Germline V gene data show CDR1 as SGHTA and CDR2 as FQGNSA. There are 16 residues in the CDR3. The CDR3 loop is CASSPPGLAGVHEQFF. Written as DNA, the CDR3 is TGTGCCAGCAGCCCGCCGGGACTAGCGGGAGTCCATGAGCAGTTCTTC.

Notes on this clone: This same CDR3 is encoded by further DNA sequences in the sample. This chain's CDR3 is CASSRQGDEQYF. CDR3 nucleotides: TGTGCCAGCAGCCGACAGGGGGACGAGCAGTACTTC. The V and J genes are TRBV2 and TRBJ2-7, with TRBD1 identical over 9 bases. Per the germline V gene, CDR1 is SNHLY and CDR2 is FYNNEI. The CDR3 is made up of 12 amino acids. The J segment lost 5 bases and the V segment lost 6 bases, leaving 2 bases of the junction unmatched.

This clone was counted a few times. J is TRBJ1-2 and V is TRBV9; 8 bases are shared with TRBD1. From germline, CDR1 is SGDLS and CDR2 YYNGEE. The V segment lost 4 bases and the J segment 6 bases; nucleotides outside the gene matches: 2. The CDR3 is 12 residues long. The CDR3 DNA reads TGTGCCAGCAGCATGACAGGGGATGGCTACACCTTC. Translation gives CASSMTGDGYTF.

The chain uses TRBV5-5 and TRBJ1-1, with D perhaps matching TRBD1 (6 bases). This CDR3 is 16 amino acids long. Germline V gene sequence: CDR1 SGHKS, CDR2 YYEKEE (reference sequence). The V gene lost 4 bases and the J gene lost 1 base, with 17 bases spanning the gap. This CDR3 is CASSPSPRGRNTEAFF. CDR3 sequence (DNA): TGTGCCAGCAGCCCTAGCCCCAGGGGCCGGAACACTGAAGCTTTCTTT.

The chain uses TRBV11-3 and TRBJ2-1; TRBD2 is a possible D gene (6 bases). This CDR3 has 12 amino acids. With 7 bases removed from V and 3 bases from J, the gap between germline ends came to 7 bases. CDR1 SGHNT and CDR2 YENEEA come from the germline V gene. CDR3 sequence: CASTGVYNEQFF. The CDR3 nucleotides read TGTGCCAGCACGGGAGTCTACAATGAGCAGTTCTTC.